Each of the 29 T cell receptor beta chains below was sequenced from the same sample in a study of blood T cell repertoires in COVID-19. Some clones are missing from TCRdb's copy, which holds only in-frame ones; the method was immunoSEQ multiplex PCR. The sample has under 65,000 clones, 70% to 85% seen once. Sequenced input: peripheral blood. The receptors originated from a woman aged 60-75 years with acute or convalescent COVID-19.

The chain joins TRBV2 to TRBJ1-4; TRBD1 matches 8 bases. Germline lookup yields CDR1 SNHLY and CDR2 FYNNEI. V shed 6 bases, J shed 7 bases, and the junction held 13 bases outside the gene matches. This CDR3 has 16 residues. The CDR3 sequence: CASSARGTTGGEKLFF. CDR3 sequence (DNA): TGTGCCAGCAGCGCCCGGGGAACAACAGGGGGTGAAAAACTGTTTTTT. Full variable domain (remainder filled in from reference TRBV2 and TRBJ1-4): EPEVTQTPSHQVTQMGQEVILRCVPISNHLYFYWYRQILGQKVEFLVSFYNNEISEKSEIFDDQFSVERPDGSNFTLKIRSTKLEDSAMYFCASSARGTTGGEKLFFGSGTQLSVL.

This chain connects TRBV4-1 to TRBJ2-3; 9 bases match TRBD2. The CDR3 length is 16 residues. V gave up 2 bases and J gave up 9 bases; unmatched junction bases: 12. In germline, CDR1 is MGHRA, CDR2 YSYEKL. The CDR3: CASSQQAGGPEGTQYF. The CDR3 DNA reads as TGCGCCAGCAGCCAACAAGCGGGGGGCCCCGAAGGGACGCAGTATTTT.

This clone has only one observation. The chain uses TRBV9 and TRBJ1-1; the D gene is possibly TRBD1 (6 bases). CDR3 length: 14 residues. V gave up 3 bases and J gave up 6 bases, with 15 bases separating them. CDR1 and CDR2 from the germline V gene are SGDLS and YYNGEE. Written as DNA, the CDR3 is TGTGCCAGCAGCGCCGATCCGGACAGAGCTGAAGCTTTCTTT. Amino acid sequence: CASSADPDRAEAFF.

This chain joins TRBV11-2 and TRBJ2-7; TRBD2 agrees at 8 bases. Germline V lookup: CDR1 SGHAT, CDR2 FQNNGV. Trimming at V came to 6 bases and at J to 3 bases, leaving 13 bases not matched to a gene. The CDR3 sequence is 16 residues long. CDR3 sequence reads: CASRPFRGGTLYEQYF. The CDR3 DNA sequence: TGTGCCAGCAGACCGTTTCGCGGGGGGACCCTCTACGAGCAGTACTTC.

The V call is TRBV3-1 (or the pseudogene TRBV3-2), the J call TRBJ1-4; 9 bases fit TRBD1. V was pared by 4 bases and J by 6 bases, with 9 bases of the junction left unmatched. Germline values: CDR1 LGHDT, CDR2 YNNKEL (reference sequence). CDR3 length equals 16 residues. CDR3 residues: CASSRLAGTGHEKLFF. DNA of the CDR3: TGTGCCAGCAGCCGACTCGCCGGGACAGGGCATGAAAAACTGTTTTTT.

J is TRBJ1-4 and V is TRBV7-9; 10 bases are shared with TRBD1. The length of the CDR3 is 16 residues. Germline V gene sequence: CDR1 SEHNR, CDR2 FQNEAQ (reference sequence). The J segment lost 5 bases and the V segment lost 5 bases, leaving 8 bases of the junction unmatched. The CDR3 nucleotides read TGTGCCAGCAGCCCAGACTTGGGACAGGGGAATGAAAAACTGTTTTTT. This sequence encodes CASSPDLGQGNEKLFF.

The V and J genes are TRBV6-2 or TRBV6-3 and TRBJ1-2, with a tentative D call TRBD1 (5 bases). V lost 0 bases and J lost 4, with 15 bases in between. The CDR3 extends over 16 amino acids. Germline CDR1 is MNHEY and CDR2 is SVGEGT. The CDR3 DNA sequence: TGTGCCAGCAGTTACTCACCTACGACAGTCGGCTATGGCTACACCTTC. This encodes CASSYSPTTVGYGYTF.

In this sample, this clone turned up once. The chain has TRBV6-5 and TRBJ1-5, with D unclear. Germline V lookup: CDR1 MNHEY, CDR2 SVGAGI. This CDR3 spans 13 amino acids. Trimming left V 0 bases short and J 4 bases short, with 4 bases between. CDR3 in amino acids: CASSYSLNQPQHF. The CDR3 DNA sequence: TGTGCCAGCAGTTACTCGTTAAATCAGCCCCAGCATTTT.

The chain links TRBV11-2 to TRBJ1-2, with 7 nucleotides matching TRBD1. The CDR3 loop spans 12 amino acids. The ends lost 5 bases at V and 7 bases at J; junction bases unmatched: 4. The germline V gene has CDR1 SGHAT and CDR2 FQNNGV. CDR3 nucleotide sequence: TGTGCCAGCAGCACCCAGGGGGGTGGCTACACCTTC. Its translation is CASSTQGGGYTF.

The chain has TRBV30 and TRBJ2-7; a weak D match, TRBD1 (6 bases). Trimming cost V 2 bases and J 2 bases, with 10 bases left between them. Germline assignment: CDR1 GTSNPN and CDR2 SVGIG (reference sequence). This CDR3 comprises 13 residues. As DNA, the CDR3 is TGTGCCTGGAGTCTTAGACAGGCCTACGAGCAGTACTTC. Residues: CAWSLRQAYEQYF.

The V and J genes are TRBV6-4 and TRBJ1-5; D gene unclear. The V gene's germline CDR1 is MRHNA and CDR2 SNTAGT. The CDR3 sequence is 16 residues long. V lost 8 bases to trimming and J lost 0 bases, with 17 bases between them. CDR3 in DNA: TGTGCCAGCCATCCCCCTCGGGTAAATAGCAATCAGCCCCAGCATTTT. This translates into CASHPPRVNSNQPQHF.

The CDR3 region is CASSATRSDLANYGYTF. CDR3 DNA sequence: TGTGCCAGCAGTGCAACTCGGTCCGACTTAGCCAACTATGGCTACACCTTC. The V gene is TRBV27, the J gene TRBJ1-2, with D unclear. There are 17 residues in the CDR3. V was cut by 5 bases and J by 2 bases, with 21 bases left in between. In germline, CDR1 is MNHEY, CDR2 SMNVEV (reference sequence).

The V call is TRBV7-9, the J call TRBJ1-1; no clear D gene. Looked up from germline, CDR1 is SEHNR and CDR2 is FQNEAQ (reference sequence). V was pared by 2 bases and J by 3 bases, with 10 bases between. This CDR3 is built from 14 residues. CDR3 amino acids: CASSLKGGDTEAFF. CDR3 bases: TGTGCCAGCAGCTTAAAGGGCGGGGACACTGAAGCTTTCTTT.

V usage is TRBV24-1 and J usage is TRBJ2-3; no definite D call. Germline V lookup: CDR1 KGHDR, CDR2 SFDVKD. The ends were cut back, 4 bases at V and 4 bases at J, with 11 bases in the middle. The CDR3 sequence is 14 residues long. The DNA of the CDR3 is TGTGCCACCAGTGACGATCTTGAGGCAGATACGCAGTATTTT. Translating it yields CATSDDLEADTQYF.

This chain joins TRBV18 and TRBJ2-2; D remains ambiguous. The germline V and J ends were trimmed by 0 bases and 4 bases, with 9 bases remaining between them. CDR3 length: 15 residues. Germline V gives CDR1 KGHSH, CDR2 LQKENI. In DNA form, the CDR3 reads TGTGCCAGCTCACCACCGATGATGAGCACCGGGGAGCTGTTTTTT. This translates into CASSPPMMSTGELFF.

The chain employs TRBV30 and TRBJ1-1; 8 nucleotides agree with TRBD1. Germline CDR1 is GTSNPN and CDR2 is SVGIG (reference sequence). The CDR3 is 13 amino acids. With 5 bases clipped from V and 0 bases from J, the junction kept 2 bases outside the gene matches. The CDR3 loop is CAWRTGLNTEAFF. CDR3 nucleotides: TGTGCCTGGCGGACAGGGCTGAACACTGAAGCTTTCTTT.

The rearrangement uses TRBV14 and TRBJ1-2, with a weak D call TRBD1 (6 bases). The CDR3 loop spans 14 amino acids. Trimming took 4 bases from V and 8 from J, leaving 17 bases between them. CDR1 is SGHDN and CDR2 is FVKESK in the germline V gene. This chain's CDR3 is CASSLTGGREGYTF. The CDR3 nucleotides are TGTGCCAGCAGCCTGACAGGAGGAAGAGAGGGCTACACCTTC.

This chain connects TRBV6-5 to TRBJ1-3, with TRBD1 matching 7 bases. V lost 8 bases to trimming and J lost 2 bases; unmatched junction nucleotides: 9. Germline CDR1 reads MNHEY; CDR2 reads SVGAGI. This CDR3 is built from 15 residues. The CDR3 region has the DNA TGTGCCAGCGGCCTGACAGGGTTAGCTGGAAACACCATATATTTT. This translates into CASGLTGLAGNTIYF.

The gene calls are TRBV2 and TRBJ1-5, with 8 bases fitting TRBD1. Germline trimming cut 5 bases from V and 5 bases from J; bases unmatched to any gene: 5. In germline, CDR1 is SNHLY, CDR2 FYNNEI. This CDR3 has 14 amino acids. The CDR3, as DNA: TGTGCCAGCAGTCGCACAGGGGGGGATCAGCCCCAGCATTTT. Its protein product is CASSRTGGDQPQHF. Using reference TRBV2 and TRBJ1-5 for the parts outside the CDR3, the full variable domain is EPEVTQTPSHQVTQMGQEVILRCVPISNHLYFYWYRQILGQKVEFLVSFYNNEISEKSEIFDDQFSVERPDGSNFTLKIRSTKLEDSAMYFCASSRTGGDQPQHFGDGTRLSIL.

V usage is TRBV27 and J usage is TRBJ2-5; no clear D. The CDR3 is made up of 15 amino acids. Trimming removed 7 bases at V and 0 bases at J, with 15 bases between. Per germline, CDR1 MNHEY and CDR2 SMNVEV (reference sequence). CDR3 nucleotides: TGTGCCAGCAAGGAATTGGGCGTGTACCAAGAGACCCAGTACTTC. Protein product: CASKELGVYQETQYF.

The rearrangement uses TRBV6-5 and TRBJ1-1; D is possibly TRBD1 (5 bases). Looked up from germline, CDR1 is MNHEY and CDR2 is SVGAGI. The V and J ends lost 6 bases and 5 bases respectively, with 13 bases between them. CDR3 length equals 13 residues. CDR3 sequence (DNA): TGTGCCAGCAGCGTCCGGGGGAGAACTGAAGCTTTCTTT. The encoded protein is CASSVRGRTEAFF.

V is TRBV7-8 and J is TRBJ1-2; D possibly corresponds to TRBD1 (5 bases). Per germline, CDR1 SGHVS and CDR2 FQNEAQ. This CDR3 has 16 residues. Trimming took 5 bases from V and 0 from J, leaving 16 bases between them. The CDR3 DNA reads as TGTGCCAGCAGCCGAGGGCGGGGGATAGCTAACTATGGCTACACCTTC. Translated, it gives CASSRGRGIANYGYTF.

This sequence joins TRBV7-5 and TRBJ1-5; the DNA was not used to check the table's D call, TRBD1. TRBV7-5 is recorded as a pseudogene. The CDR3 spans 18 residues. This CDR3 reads CARSLGFSESYSNQPQHF. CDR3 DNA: TGTGCCAGAAGCTTAGGCTTCAGTGAATCTTATAGCAATCAGCCCCAGCATTTT.

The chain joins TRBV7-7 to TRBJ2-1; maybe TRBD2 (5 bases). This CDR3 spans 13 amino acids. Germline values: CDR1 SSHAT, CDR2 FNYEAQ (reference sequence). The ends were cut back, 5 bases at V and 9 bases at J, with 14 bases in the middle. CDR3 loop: CASSTSMAGEQFF. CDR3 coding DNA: TGTGCCAGCAGCACCTCAATGGCGGGTGAGCAGTTCTTC.

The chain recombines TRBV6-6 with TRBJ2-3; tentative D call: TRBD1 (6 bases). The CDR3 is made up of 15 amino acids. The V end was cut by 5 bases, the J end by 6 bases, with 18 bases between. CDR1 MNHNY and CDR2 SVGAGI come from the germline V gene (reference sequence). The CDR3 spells CASSPRGGAGDTQYF. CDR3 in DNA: TGTGCCAGCAGTCCCCGAGGGGGAGCTGGGGATACGCAGTATTTT.

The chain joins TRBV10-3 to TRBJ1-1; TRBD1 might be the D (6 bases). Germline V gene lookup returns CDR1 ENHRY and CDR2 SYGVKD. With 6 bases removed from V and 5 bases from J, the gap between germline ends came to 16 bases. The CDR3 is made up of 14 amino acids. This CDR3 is CAISLTGTITEAFF. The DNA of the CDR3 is TGTGCCATCAGCCTCACCGGGACAATTACTGAAGCTTTCTTT.

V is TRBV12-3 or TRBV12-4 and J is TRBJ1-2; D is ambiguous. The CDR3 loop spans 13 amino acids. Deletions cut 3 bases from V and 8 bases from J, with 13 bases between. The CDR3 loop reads CASSLGGRWGYTF. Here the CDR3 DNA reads TGTGCCAGCAGTTTGGGAGGACGGTGGGGCTACACCTTC.

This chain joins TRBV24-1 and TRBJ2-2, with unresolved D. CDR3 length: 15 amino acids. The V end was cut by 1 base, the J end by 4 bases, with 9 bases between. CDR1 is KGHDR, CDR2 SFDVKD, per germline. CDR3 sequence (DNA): TGTGCCACCAGTGATTTAGGTCTAGGCACCGGGGAGCTGTTTTTT. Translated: CATSDLGLGTGELFF.

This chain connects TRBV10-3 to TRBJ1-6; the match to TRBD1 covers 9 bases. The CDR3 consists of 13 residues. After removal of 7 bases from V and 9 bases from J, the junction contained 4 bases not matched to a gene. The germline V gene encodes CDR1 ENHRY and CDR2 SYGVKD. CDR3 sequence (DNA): TGTGCCATCACCTCGACAGGGGGTTCACCCCTCCACTTT. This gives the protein CAITSTGGSPLHF.